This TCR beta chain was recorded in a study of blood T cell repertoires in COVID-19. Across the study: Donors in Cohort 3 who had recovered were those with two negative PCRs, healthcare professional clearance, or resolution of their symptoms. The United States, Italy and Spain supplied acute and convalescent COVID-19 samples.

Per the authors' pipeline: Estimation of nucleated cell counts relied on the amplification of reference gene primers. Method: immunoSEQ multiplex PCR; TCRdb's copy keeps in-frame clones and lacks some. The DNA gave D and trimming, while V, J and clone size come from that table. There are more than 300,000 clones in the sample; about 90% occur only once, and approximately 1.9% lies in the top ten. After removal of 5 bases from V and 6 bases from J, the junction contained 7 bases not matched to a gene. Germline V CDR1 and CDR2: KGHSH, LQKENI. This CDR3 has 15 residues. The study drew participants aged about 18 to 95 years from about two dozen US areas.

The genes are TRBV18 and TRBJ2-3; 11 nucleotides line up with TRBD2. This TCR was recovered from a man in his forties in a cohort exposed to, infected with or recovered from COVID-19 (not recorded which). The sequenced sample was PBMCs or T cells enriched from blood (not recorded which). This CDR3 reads CASSATSGSRDTQYF. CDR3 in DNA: TGTGCCAGCTCAGCAACTAGCGGGAGTAGGGATACGCAGTATTTT.